The 18 T cell receptor beta chains reported below all come from one sample, sequenced in a study of T-cell reconstitution after alpha-beta-depleted transplantation in children. Study-level findings and limits: A year had passed since transplant, and T-cell counts and diversity by then came mostly from newly produced T cells.

Unique molecular identifiers were used to barcode this TCRbeta library. TCRdb independently ran MiXCR on the PCR reads; one entry per CDR3 protein. Among 330,000 or so distinct CDR3 sequences listed, 6% to 10% were seen once. These TCRs are of unknown antigen specificity. Source: peripheral blood, taken 360 days after TCRalphabeta/CD19-depleted stem cell transplant. The receptors here all came from a female patient between 2 and 15 years old who had a stem cell transplant for Fanconi anemia, so the T cells may come from the graft donor.

This clonotype appeared a few times. The rearrangement uses TRBV30 and TRBJ2-3; D may be TRBD1 or TRBD2 (6 bases each). From germline, CDR1 is GTSNPN and CDR2 SVGIG (reference sequence). This CDR3 has 13 residues. Trimming shortened V by 2 bases and J by 5 bases, and 11 bases separated the two germline ends. In DNA form, the CDR3 reads TGTGCCTGGAGTCCGGGGGCGGAAGATACGCAGTATTTT. It yields the protein CAWSPGAEDTQYF.

Ten or more counts support this clonotype. The genes are TRBV29-1 and TRBJ2-2, with 7 bases fitting TRBD1. V dropped 4 bases and J dropped 4; count of bases not matched to a gene: 6. This CDR3 region has 14 residues. The germline gives CDR1 SQVTM, CDR2 ANQGSEA. CDR3 protein: CSVVGQAGTGELFF. CDR3 sequence (DNA): TGCAGCGTTGTAGGACAGGCGGGCACCGGGGAGCTGTTTTTT.

This clonotype was seen at least ten times. The CDR3 sequence: CAISISAQETQYF. DNA of the CDR3: TGTGCCATCAGTATTAGCGCCCAAGAGACCCAGTACTTC. This chain connects TRBV10-3 to TRBJ2-5; D perhaps matches TRBD2 (5 bases). Trimming took off 5 bases at V and 1 base at J, with 8 bases between the two ends. Germline CDR1 ENHRY, CDR2 SYGVKD. CDR3 length: 13 amino acids.

This chain links TRBV7-2 with TRBJ2-7, with a tentative D call TRBD2 (6 bases). Per germline, CDR1 SGHTA and CDR2 FQGNSA. CDR3 size: 14 residues. The V end lost 5 bases, the J end lost 3 bases, and 14 bases lay between the germline ends. The CDR3 here is CASSPIPDYYEQYF. In DNA form, the CDR3 reads TGTGCCAGCAGCCCGATTCCGGACTACTACGAGCAGTACTTC.

In its sample, this clonotype was seen a few times. The CDR3 DNA reads as TGCGCCAGCAGCCAAGATCGGGTTCTTTTGGGAACCGGGGAGCTGTTTTTT. Residues: CASSQDRVLLGTGELFF. V usage is TRBV4-1 and J usage is TRBJ2-2; D call uncertain. The CDR3 extends over 17 amino acids. Germline CDR1 MGHRA, CDR2 YSYEKL. Deletions cut 0 bases from V and 5 bases from J, with 16 bases between.

This clonotype was observed many times. The gene calls are TRBV28 and TRBJ2-7; perhaps TRBD1 as D (5 bases). CDR1 is MDHEN, CDR2 SYDVKM, per germline. Between the trimmed V and J ends, which lost 2 bases and 3 bases, there was a span of 5 bases. CDR3 length equals 12 residues. The DNA of the CDR3 is TGTGCCAGCAGTTTACAGGGCTACGAGCAGTACGTC. Protein product: CASSLQGYEQYV.

This clonotype was recorded at least ten times. The V call is TRBV9, the J call TRBJ2-1; the D gene is possibly TRBD2 (6 bases). This CDR3 region has 17 residues. The germline V gene has CDR1 SGDLS and CDR2 YYNGEE. The V gene lost 1 base and the J gene lost 1 base, with 15 bases spanning the gap. The CDR3 here is CASSVSSSGVSYNEQFF. The CDR3 nucleotides are TGTGCCAGCAGCGTATCGTCGTCGGGGGTTTCCTACAATGAGCAGTTCTTC.

This clonotype has ten or more counts. The V and J genes are TRBV10-3 and TRBJ1-6, with TRBD1 identical over 11 bases. CDR1 and CDR2 (germline): ENHRY, SYGVKD. With 7 bases clipped from V and 10 bases from J, the junction kept 3 bases outside the gene matches. The CDR3 is made up of 13 amino acids. The CDR3 reads CAITGTGGSPLHF. The DNA for the CDR3 is TGTGCCATCACCGGGACAGGGGGATCACCCCTCCACTTT.

This clonotype has a count of ten or more. The chain has TRBV12-3 or TRBV12-4 and TRBJ1-1, with a tentative D call TRBD1 (6 bases). Trimming cost V 4 bases and J 1 base, with 13 bases left between them. CDR3 size: 15 residues. The CDR3 spells CASSSGTGKNTEAFF. In DNA, the CDR3 is TGTGCCAGCAGTTCGGGTACAGGGAAGAACACTGAAGCTTTCTTT.

This clonotype was seen repeatedly, ten times or more. V usage is TRBV12-3 or TRBV12-4 and J usage is TRBJ2-7; possibly TRBD2 for D (6 bases). The CDR3 has 14 amino acids. Trimming left V 8 bases short and J 6 bases short, with 20 bases between. The CDR3, as DNA: TGTGCCAGCGGGACTCGTCTGAAGGCCCTCGAGCAGTACTTC. It specifies CASGTRLKALEQYF.

This clonotype was detected many times. The chain employs TRBV5-1 and TRBJ2-7, with 7 bases that match TRBD2. CDR1 is SGHRS and CDR2 is YFSETQ in the germline V gene. The J segment lost 3 bases and the V segment lost 2 bases, leaving 8 bases of the junction unmatched. This CDR3 region has 15 residues. CDR3 loop: CASSLGAGYYYEQYF. CDR3 DNA: TGCGCCAGCAGCTTAGGAGCGGGATACTACTACGAGCAGTACTTC.

This chain uses TRBV7-3 with TRBJ2-2; D is tentatively TRBD1 or TRBD2 (7 bases each). V gave up 11 bases and J gave up 3 bases, with 28 bases separating them. The CDR3 is 18 amino acids. The germline CDR1 and CDR2 sequences are SGHTA and FQGTGA. The CDR3 DNA reads as TGTGCCTTCTGTCCCCCCAGACAGGGAGGGCCTTACACCGGGGAGCTGTTTTTT. Amino acid sequence: CAFCPPRQGGPYTGELFF.

On this clonotype: One base away lies a much larger clone, so this may be a sequencing read error. The CDR3 does not end in the conserved phenylalanine or tryptophan, so this is likely a read error. The V and J genes are TRBV7-9 and TRBJ1-2; D call uncertain. The germline CDR1 and CDR2 sequences are SEHNR and FQNEAQ (reference sequence). V lost 1 base, J lost 7 bases, and 7 bases lay in between. The CDR3 totals 12 residues. This CDR3 reads CASSLVRGGYTY. The CDR3 DNA reads as TGTGCCAGCAGCTTAGTTCGAGGTGGCTACACCTAC.

The V call is TRBV9, the J call TRBJ2-7, with a tentative D call TRBD2 (6 bases). CDR3 size: 16 residues. CDR1 and CDR2 (germline): SGDLS, YYNGEE. V was trimmed by 5 bases and J by 0 bases, leaving 18 bases between them. The CDR3 DNA reads TGTGCCAGCAGTAAAGGTGGGGGGACCTCCTCCTACGAGCAGTACTTC. Amino acid sequence: CASSKGGGTSSYEQYF.

This clonotype was picked up many times. The chain has TRBV28 and TRBJ2-1, with no clear D. The germline gives CDR1 MDHEN, CDR2 SYDVKM. CDR3 length: 13 residues. With 4 bases removed from V and 11 bases from J, the gap between germline ends came to 15 bases. CDR3 bases: TGTGCCAGCAGTTCTATCCCCTGGGCCAAGCAGTTCTTC. This encodes CASSSIPWAKQFF. Variable domain in full (rest from reference TRBV28 and TRBJ2-1): DVKVTQSSRYLVKRTGEKVFLECVQDMDHENMFWYRQDPGLGLRLIYFSYDVKMKEKGDIPEGYSVSREKKERFSLILESASTNQTSMYLCASSSIPWAKQFFGPGTRLTVL.

As regards this clonotype: At one boundary the junction diverges from the germline segment, which might be a read error. V usage is TRBV28 and J usage is TRBJ2-7, with 8 bases aligning to TRBD2. CDR1 and CDR2 from the germline V gene are MDHEN and SYDVKM. The CDR3 is 14 residues long. The CDR3 DNA is TGTCCCAGCAGGCCAAGCGGGAGCCCCTACGAGCAGTACTTC. It encodes CPSRPSGSPYEQYF.

There are many counts of this clonotype. This chain uses TRBV12-3 or TRBV12-4 with TRBJ1-1, with D uncertain. The V end was cut by 3 bases, the J end by 2 bases, with 1 base between. CDR3 length: 11 residues. The CDR3 protein is CASSFNTEAFF. The CDR3, as DNA: TGTGCCAGCAGTTTTAACACTGAAGCTTTCTTT.

This clonotype was recorded many times. The V and J genes are TRBV5-5 and TRBJ2-7; 12 bases line up with TRBD2. After removal of 0 bases from V and 4 bases from J, the junction contained 2 bases not matched to a gene. The germline CDR1 and CDR2 sequences are SGHKS and YYEKEE (reference sequence). The CDR3 runs 15 residues. The CDR3 DNA follows: TGTGCCAGCAGCTTGGTTCTAGCGGGAGGGTACGAGCAGTACTTC. Its protein product is CASSLVLAGGYEQYF.